This entry lists 13 T cell receptor beta chains sequenced from one sample in a study of cytomegalovirus exposure and HLA in healthy donors. Clones were read by immunoSEQ multiplex PCR, and TCRdb kept only the in-frame ones, dropping some. Found here are around 250,000 clones, about 90% of them singletons; the top ten hold approximately 3.1%. Material: PBMCs. The receptor set was obtained from a woman aged 25-40 years in good health and CMV-seronegative.

The rearrangement uses TRBV18 and TRBJ2-1, with D perhaps given as TRBD1 or TRBD2 (6 bases each). Trimming took off 3 bases at V and 0 bases at J, with 12 bases between the two ends. This CDR3 is built from 16 residues. Germline V gene lookup returns CDR1 KGHSH and CDR2 LQKENI. The CDR3 region has the DNA TGTGCCAGCTCACCGGCGGAGGGGGGCTCCTACAATGAGCAGTTCTTC. Amino acid sequence: CASSPAEGGSYNEQFF.

The chain uses TRBV11-2 and TRBJ2-7; a weak D match, TRBD2 (5 bases). Looked up from germline, CDR1 is SGHAT and CDR2 is FQNNGV. The CDR3 has 14 amino acids. V was trimmed by 3 bases and J by 3 bases, leaving 12 bases between them. CDR3 sequence: CASSFLGGGYEQYF. CDR3 bases: TGTGCCAGCAGCTTTTTAGGAGGAGGCTACGAGCAGTACTTC. The variable domain in full, completed from reference TRBV11-2 and TRBJ2-7, reads EAGVAQSPRYKIIEKRQSVAFWCNPISGHATLYWYQQILGQGPKLLIQFQNNGVVDDSQLPKDRFSAERLKGVDSTLKIQPAKLEDSAVYLCASSFLGGGYEQYFGPGTRLTVT.

This rearrangement joins TRBV15 to TRBJ2-7; the D gene is possibly TRBD1 (5 bases). The CDR3 is made up of 15 amino acids. The V end lost 4 bases, the J end lost 3 bases, and 16 bases lay between the germline ends. Looked up from germline, CDR1 is LNHNV and CDR2 is YYDKDF (reference sequence). The DNA for the CDR3 is TGTGCCACCAGCAAGGACCGAACCACAGGCTACGAGCAGTACTTC. It encodes CATSKDRTTGYEQYF.

The chain links TRBV27 to TRBJ2-1; a possible D gene is TRBD2 (7 bases). The V end was cut by 6 bases, the J end by 11 bases, with 17 bases between. The CDR3 is 13 residues long. Germline V gene lookup returns CDR1 MNHEY and CDR2 SMNVEV (reference sequence). CDR3 sequence reads: CASSEGGGRKQFF. DNA for the CDR3: TGTGCCAGCAGCGAAGGGGGGGGTAGAAAGCAGTTCTTC.

The rearrangement joins TRBV7-2 to TRBJ2-7; D gene ambiguous. The germline gives CDR1 SGHTA, CDR2 FQGNSA. Trimming removed 0 bases from V and 2 bases from J, with 8 bases in between. This CDR3 is 14 amino acids long. The CDR3 nucleotides are TGTGCCAGCAGCTTAGCCGGGCAGGCCTACGAGCAGTACTTC. Translated, it gives CASSLAGQAYEQYF.

This clone occurred a few times. The J gene is TRBJ2-5, the V gene TRBV27; D not certain. CDR1 MNHEY and CDR2 SMNVEV come from the germline V gene (reference sequence). Trimming pared 1 base from V and 1 base from J, leaving 4 bases between. The CDR3 has 13 residues. CDR3 nucleotides: TGTGCCAGCAGTTTATTCCCCCAAGAGACCCAGTACTTC. Translated: CASSLFPQETQYF.

This clone was picked up one time. This rearrangement joins TRBV7-6 to TRBJ2-3; no clear D. The CDR3 consists of 14 residues. The germline gives CDR1 SGHVS, CDR2 FNYEAQ. The germline V and J ends were trimmed by 3 bases and 1 base, with 8 bases remaining between them. CDR3: CASSLSAGTDTQYF. In DNA form, the CDR3 reads TGTGCCAGCAGCTTGTCGGCGGGCACAGATACGCAGTATTTT.

This chain uses TRBV30 with TRBJ2-7, with TRBD2 matching over 7 bases. Germline V gene data show CDR1 as GTSNPN and CDR2 as SVGIG (reference sequence). V lost 3 bases and J lost 5; bases outside the gene matches: 7. CDR3 length equals 13 residues. The CDR3 nucleotides read TGTGCCTGGAGCCGGGAGGTCGGTAACGAGCAGTACTTC. It specifies CAWSREVGNEQYF.

The V and J genes are TRBV19 and TRBJ2-1, with 11 bases lining up with TRBD1. With 4 bases clipped from V and 4 bases from J, the junction kept 9 bases outside the gene matches. The CDR3 totals 17 residues. The germline V gene encodes CDR1 LNHDA and CDR2 SQIVND (reference sequence). The CDR3 coding sequence is TGTGCCAGTAGTAGAACAATCGGACAGGGGGCTTACAATGAGCAGTTCTTC. This gives the protein CASSRTIGQGAYNEQFF.

This clone was observed once. This chain uses TRBV5-3 with TRBJ2-1; D assignment may be TRBD1 or TRBD2 (5 bases each). Being an ORF, TRBV5-3 has a function that is uncertain. The ends were cut back, 5 bases at V and 13 bases at J, with 19 bases in the middle. This CDR3 comprises 13 residues. In nucleotides, the CDR3 is TGTGCCAGAAGGGGGCCTAGCACATCCCTTCAGTTCTTC. It specifies CARRGPSTSLQFF.

Comments on this clone: The sample contains more than one DNA sequence encoding this CDR3. This sequence joins TRBV6-5 and TRBJ2-7, with D unclear. CDR1 is MNHEY, CDR2 SVGAGI, per germline. The CDR3 totals 13 residues. V was trimmed by 2 bases and J by 4 bases, leaving 9 bases between them. The CDR3 loop is CASSYGERYEQYF. CDR3 coding DNA: TGTGCCAGCAGTTACGGGGAACGGTACGAGCAGTACTTC.

The V gene is TRBV5-6, the J gene TRBJ2-5, with D possibly TRBD2 on 5 matching bases. The germline gives CDR1 SGHDT, CDR2 YYEEEE. The CDR3 has 16 residues. The V end lost 0 bases, the J end lost 1 base, and 13 bases lay between the germline ends. CDR3 loop: CASSLAVGRGQETQYF. The CDR3 DNA follows: TGTGCCAGCAGCTTGGCCGTGGGTCGGGGCCAAGAGACCCAGTACTTC.

This clone turned up a few times. The chain is built from TRBV19 and TRBJ2-5; no clear D gene. Per the germline V gene, CDR1 is LNHDA and CDR2 is SQIVND (reference sequence). CDR3 length equals 13 residues. The V end lost 5 bases, the J end lost 5 bases, and 12 bases lay between the germline ends. CDR3 nucleotides: TGTGCCAGTAGTTCAGTCGCTGGGGAGACCCAGTACTTC. It specifies CASSSVAGETQYF.